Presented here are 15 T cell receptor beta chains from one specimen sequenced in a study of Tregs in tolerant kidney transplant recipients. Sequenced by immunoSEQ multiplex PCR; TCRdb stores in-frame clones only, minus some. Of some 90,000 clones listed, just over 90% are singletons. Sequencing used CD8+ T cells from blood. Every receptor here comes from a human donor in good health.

DNA of the CDR3: TGCGCCAGCAGTGAGCCGGACAGATACAATGAGCAGTTCTTC. Translated: CASSEPDRYNEQFF. V and J are TRBV10-1 and TRBJ2-1; possibly TRBD1 for D (6 bases). Between the trimmed V and J ends, which lost 2 bases and 4 bases, there was a span of 9 bases. This CDR3 is built from 14 residues. Looked up from germline, CDR1 is WNHNN and CDR2 is SYGVQD (reference sequence).

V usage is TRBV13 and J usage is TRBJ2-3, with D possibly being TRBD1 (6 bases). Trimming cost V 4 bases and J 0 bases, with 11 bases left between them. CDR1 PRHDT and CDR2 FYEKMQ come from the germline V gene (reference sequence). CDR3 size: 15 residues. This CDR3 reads CASSSQGSSTDTQYF. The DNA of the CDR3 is TGTGCCAGCAGCTCACAGGGCTCTAGCACAGATACGCAGTATTTT.

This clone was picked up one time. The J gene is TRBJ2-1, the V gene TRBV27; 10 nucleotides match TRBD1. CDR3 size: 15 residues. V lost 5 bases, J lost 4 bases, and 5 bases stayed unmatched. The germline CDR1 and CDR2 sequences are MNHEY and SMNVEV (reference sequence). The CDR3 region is CASSPGTGVYNEQFF. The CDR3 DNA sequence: TGTGCCAGCAGTCCCGGGACAGGGGTATACAATGAGCAGTTCTTC.

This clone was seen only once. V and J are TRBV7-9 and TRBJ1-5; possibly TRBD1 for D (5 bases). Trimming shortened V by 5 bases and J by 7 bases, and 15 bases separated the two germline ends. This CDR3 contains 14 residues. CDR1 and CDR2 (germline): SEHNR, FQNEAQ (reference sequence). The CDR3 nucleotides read TGTGCCAGCAGCGGCGGGACCCGGGACCAGCCCCAGCATTTT. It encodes CASSGGTRDQPQHF. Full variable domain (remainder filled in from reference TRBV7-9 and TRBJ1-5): DTGVSQNPRHKITKRGQNVTFRCDPISEHNRLYWYRQTLGQGPEFLTYFQNEAQLEKSRLLSDRFSAERPKGSFSTLEIQRTEQGDSAMYLCASSGGTRDQPQHFGDGTRLSIL.

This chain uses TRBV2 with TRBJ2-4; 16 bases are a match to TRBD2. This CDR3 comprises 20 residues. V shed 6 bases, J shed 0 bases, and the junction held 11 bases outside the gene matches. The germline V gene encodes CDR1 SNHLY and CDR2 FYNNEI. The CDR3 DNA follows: TGTGCCAGCAGCCTCAAATCCGGGACTAGCGGGAGGGCAGCCAAAAACATTCAGTACTTC. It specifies CASSLKSGTSGRAAKNIQYF.

The CDR3 sequence is CAWTLDAGGTGYTF. CDR3 nucleotide sequence: TGTGCCTGGACTCTCGACGCGGGCGGGACAGGCTACACCTTC. The gene calls are TRBV30 and TRBJ1-2; tentatively, D is TRBD1 (6 bases). Trimming took 4 bases from V and 8 from J, leaving 20 bases between them. This CDR3 is built from 14 residues. The germline gives CDR1 GTSNPN, CDR2 SVGIG (reference sequence).

The chain's CDR3 is CASSQEPTGGPNNEQFF. In DNA, the CDR3 is TGCGCCAGCAGCCAAGAACCGACGGGAGGGCCGAACAATGAGCAGTTCTTC. The J gene is TRBJ2-1, the V gene TRBV4-1, with 8 bases that match TRBD2. This CDR3 comprises 17 residues. The V gene's germline CDR1 is MGHRA and CDR2 YSYEKL. After removal of 0 bases from V and 5 bases from J, the junction contained 9 bases not matched to a gene.

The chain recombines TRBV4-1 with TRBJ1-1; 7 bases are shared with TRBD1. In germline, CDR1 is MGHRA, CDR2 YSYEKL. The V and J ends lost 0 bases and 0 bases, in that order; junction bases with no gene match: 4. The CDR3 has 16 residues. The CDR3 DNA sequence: TGCGCCAGCAGCCAAGATGCTGGGACAGTGAACACTGAAGCTTTCTTT. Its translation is CASSQDAGTVNTEAFF.

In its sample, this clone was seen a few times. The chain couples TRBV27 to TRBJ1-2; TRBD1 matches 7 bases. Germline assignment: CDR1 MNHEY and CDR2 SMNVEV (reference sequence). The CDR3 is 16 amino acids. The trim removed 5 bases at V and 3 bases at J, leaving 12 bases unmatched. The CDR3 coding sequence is TGTGCCAGCAGTCCATCGACCGGACAGGCGGACTATGGCTACACCTTC. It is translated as CASSPSTGQADYGYTF.

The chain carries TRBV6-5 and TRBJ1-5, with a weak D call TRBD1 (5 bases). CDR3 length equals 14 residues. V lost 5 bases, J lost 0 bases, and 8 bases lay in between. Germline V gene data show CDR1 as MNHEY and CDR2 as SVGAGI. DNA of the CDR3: TGTGCCAGCAGTCACGGGACTAGCAATCAGCCCCAGCATTTT. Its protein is CASSHGTSNQPQHF.

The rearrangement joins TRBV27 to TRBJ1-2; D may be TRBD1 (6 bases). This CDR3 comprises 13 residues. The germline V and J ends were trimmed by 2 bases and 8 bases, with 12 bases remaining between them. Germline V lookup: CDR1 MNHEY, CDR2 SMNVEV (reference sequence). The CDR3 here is CASSLDRMEGYTF. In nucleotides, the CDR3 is TGTGCCAGCAGTTTAGACAGGATGGAGGGCTACACCTTC.

CDR3 sequence: CASSLKPDGYSNQPQHF. CDR3 nucleotides: TGTGCCAGCAGTTTGAAACCAGACGGATATAGCAATCAGCCCCAGCATTTT. The rearrangement links TRBV27 to TRBJ1-5; D uncertain. Looked up from germline, CDR1 is MNHEY and CDR2 is SMNVEV (reference sequence). Trimming removed 3 bases at V and 0 bases at J, with 15 bases between. This CDR3 is built from 17 residues.

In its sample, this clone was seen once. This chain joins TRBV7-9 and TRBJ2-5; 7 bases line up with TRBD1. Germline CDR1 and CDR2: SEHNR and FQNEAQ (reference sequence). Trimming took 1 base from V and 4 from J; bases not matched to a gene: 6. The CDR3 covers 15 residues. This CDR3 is CASSLGHRGRETQYF. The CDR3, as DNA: TGTGCCAGCAGCTTAGGACACAGGGGACGAGAGACCCAGTACTTC.

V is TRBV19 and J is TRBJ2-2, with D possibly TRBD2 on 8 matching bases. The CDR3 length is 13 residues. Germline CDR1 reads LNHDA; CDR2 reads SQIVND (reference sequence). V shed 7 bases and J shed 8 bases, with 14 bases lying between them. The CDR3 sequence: CASKGAGGGELFF. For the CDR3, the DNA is TGTGCCAGTAAGGGGGCGGGAGGAGGGGAGCTGTTTTTT.

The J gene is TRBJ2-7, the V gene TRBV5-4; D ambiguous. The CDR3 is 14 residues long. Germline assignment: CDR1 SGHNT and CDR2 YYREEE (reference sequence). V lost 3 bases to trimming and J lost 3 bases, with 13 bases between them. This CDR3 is CASSYDKGFYEQYF. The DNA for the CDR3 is TGTGCCAGCAGCTACGACAAAGGGTTCTACGAGCAGTACTTC.